This TCR beta chain was captured by sequencing in a study of CD8 T cells in Susac syndrome. RNA, at about 0.45 to 1 ug, was reverse transcribed with random hexamers. TCRdb re-analysed the immunoSEQ multiplex PCR reads in MiXCR, keeping a single row per CDR3 protein. This table has under 250,000 distinct CDR3 sequences, 93% appearing once. The CDR3 covers 15 residues. The V gene lost 1 base and the J gene lost 4 bases, with 10 bases spanning the gap. From germline, CDR1 is SNHLY and CDR2 FYNNEI. The sample consisted of CD4+ T cells from PBMCs. This clonotype originated in a human donor with multiple sclerosis. V gene TRBV2 combines with J gene TRBJ2-2, with D perhaps TRBD1 or TRBD2 (5 bases each). CDR3 DNA sequence: TGTGCCAGCAGTGAAGACGGGGCGGGCACCGGGGAGCTGTTTTTT. Protein sequence: CASSEDGAGTGELFF.